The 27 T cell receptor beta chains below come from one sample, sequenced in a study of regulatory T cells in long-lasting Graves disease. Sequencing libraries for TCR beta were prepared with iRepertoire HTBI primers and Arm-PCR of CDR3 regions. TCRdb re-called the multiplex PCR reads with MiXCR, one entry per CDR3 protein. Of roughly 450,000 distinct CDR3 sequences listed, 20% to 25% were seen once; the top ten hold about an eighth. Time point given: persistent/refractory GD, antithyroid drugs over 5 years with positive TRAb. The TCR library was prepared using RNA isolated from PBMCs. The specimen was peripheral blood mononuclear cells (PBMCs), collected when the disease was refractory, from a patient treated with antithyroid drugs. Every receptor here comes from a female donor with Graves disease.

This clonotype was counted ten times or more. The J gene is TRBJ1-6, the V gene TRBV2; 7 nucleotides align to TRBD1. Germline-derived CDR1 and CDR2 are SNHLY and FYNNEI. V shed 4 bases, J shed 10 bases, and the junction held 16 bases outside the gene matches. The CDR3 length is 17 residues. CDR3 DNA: TGTGCCAGCAGTGTTTCAGGACACAGGGGCGTAGAGTCACCCCTCCACTTT. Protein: CASSVSGHRGVESPLHF.

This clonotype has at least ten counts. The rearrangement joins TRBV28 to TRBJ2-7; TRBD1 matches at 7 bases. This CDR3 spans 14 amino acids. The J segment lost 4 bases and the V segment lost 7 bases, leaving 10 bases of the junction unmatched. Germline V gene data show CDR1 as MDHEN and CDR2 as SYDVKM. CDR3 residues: CASNSGTAGYEQYF. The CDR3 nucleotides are TGTGCCAGCAACTCCGGGACAGCAGGTTACGAGCAGTACTTC.

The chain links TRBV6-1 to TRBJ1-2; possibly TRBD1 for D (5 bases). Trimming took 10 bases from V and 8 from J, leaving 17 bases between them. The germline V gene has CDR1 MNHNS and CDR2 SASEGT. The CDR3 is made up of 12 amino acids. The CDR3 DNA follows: TGTGCCACCTCTCCCCGGGGGAGCGGCTACACCTTC. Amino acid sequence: CATSPRGSGYTF.

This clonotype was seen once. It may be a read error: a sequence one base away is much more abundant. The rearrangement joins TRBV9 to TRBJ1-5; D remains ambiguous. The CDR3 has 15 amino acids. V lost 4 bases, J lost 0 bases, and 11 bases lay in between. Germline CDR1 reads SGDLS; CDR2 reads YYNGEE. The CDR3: CASSKGSASNQPQHF. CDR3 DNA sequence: TGTGCCAGCAGCAAAGGCAGCGCTAGCAATCAGCCCCAGCATTTT.

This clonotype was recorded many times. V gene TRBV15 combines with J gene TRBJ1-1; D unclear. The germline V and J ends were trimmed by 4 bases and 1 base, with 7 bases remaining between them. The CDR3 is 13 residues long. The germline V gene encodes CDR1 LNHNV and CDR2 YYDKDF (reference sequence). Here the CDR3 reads CATSITPNTEAFF. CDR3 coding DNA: TGTGCCACCAGCATCACACCGAACACTGAAGCTTTCTTT. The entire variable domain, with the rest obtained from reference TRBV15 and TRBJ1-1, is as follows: DAMVIQNPRYQVTQFGKPVTLSCSQTLNHNVMYWYQQKSSQAPKLLFHYYDKDFNNEADTPDNFQSRRPNTSFCFLDIRSPGLGDTAMYLCATSITPNTEAFFGQGTRLTVV.

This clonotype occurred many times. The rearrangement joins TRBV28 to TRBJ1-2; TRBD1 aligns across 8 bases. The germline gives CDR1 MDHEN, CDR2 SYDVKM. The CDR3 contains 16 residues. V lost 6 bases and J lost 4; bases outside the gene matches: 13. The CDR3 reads CASSIPTGEGGYGYTF. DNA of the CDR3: TGTGCCAGCAGCATTCCGACAGGGGAAGGCGGCTATGGCTACACCTTC.

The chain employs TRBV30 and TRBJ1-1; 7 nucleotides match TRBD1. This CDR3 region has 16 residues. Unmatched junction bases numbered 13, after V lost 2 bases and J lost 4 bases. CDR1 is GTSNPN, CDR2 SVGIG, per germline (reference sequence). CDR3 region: CAWSRSVTGTVTEAFF. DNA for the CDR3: TGTGCCTGGAGTCGATCAGTTACCGGGACAGTCACTGAAGCTTTCTTT.

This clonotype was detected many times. The CDR3 nucleotides read TGTGCCAGCAAGGGTGGGACCCAGTACTTC. Translation gives CASKGGTQYF. The V and J genes are TRBV2 and TRBJ2-5; D is ambiguous. This CDR3 region has 10 residues. V was pared by 7 bases and J by 7 bases, with 7 bases between. Germline V gene lookup returns CDR1 SNHLY and CDR2 FYNNEI. The full variable domain, with the rest looked up from reference TRBV2 and TRBJ2-5, is EPEVTQTPSHQVTQMGQEVILRCVPISNHLYFYWYRQILGQKVEFLVSFYNNEISEKSEIFDDQFSVERPDGSNFTLKIRSTKLEDSAMYFCASKGGTQYFGPGTRLLVL.

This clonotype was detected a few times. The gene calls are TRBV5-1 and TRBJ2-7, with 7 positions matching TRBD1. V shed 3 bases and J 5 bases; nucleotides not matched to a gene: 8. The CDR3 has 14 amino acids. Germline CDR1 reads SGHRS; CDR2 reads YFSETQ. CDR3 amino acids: CASSSATTGDEQYF. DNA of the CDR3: TGCGCCAGCAGCTCCGCGACTACAGGGGACGAGCAGTACTTC.

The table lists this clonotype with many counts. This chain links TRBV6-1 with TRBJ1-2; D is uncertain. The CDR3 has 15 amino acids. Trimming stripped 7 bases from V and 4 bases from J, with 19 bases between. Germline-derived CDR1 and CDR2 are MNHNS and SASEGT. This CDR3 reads CASTEDPGVAYGYTF. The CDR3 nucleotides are TGTGCCAGCACCGAAGACCCCGGCGTAGCCTATGGCTACACCTTC.

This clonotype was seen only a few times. CDR3 protein: CASSLGVNEQFF. The CDR3 DNA reads as TGTGCCAGCAGCTTAGGCGTCAATGAGCAGTTCTTC. The chain recombines TRBV13 with TRBJ2-1; D uncertain. The germline V and J ends were trimmed by 0 bases and 6 bases, with 3 bases remaining between them. This CDR3 region has 12 residues. Germline V lookup: CDR1 PRHDT, CDR2 FYEKMQ (reference sequence).

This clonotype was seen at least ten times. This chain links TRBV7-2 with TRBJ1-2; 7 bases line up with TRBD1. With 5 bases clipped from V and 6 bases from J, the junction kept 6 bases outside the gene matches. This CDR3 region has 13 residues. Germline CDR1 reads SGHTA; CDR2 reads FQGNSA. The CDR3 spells CASSERQGHGYTF. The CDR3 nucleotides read TGTGCCAGCAGCGAACGACAGGGTCATGGCTACACCTTC.

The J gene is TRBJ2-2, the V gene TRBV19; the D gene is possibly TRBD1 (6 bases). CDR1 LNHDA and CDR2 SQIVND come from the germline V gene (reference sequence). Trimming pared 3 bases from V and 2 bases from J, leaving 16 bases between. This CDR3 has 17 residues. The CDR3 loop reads CASSIKPGTFNTGELFF. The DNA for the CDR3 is TGTGCCAGTAGTATCAAACCAGGGACATTCAACACCGGGGAGCTGTTTTTT.

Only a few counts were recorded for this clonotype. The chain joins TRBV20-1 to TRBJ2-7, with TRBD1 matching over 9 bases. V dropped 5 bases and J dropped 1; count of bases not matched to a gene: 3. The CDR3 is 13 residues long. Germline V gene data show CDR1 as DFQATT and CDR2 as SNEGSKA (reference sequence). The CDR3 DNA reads TGCAGTGCTGGGACAGGGAATTCCTACGAGCAGTACTTC. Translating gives CSAGTGNSYEQYF.

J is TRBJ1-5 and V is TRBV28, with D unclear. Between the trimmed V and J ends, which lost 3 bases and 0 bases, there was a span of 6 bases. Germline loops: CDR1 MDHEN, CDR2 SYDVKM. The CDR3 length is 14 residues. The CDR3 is CASSLRDSNQPQHF. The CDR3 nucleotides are TGTGCCAGCAGTTTGAGGGATAGCAATCAGCCCCAGCATTTT.

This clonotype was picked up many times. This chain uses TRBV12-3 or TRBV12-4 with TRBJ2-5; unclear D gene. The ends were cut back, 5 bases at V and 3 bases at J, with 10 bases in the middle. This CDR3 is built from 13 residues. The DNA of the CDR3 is TGTGCCAGCAGTGTAGTAGTCAAAGAGACCCAGTACTTC. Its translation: CASSVVVKETQYF.

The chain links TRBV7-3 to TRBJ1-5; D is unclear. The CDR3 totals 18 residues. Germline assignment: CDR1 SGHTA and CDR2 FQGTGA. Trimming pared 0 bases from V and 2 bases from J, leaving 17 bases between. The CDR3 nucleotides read TGTGCCAGCAGCTTAACGGCCGCCGCAGAGCGGGGCAATCAGCCCCAGCATTTT. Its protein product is CASSLTAAAERGNQPQHF.

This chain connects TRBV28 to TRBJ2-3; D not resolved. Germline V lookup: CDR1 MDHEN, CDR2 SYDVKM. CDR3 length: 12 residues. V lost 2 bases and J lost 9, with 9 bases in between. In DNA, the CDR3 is TGTGCCAGCAGTTTAAAATTCATGACGCAGTATTTT. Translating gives CASSLKFMTQYF. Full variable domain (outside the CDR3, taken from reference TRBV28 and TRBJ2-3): DVKVTQSSRYLVKRTGEKVFLECVQDMDHENMFWYRQDPGLGLRLIYFSYDVKMKEKGDIPEGYSVSREKKERFSLILESASTNQTSMYLCASSLKFMTQYFGPGTRLTVL.

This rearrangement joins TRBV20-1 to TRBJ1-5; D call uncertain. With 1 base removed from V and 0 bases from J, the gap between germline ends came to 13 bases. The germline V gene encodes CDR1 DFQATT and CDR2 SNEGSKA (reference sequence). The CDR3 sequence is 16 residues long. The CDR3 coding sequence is TGCAGTGCTAGAGGGTTAGAGGACGATAGCAATCAGCCCCAGCATTTT. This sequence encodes CSARGLEDDSNQPQHF.

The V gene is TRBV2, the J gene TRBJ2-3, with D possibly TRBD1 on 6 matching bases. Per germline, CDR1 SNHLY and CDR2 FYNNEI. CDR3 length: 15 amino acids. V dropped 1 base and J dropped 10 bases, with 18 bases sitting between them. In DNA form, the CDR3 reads TGTGCCAGCAGTGAAGGGCAGGTTTCCCCAGGGGCGCAGTATTTT. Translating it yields CASSEGQVSPGAQYF.

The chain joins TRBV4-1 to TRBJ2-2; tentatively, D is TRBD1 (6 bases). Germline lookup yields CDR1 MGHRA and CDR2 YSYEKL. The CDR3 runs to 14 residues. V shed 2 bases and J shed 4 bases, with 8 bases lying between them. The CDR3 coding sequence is TGCGCCAGCAGCCAACCAGGGGTCACCGGGGAGCTGTTTTTT. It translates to CASSQPGVTGELFF.

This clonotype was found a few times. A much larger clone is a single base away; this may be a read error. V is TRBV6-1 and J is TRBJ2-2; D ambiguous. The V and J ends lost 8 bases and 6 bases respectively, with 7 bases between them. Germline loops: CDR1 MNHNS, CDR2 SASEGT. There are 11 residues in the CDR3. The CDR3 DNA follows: TGTGCCAGCGGTGGGGCCGGGGAGCTGTTTTTT. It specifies CASGGAGELFF.

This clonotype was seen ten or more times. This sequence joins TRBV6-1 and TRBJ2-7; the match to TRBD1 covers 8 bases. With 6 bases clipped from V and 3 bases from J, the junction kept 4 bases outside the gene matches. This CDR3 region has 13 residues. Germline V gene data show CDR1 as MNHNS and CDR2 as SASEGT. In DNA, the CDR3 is TGTGCCAGCAGAGCAGGACAGGGCTACGAGCAGTACTTC. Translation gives CASRAGQGYEQYF.

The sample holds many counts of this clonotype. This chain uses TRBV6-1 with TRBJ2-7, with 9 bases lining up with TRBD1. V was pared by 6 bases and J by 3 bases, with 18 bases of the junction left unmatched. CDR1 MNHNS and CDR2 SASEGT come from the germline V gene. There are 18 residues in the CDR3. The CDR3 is CASRDRGEFDRENYEQYF. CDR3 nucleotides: TGTGCCAGCAGGGACAGGGGTGAATTTGACAGGGAGAACTACGAGCAGTACTTC.

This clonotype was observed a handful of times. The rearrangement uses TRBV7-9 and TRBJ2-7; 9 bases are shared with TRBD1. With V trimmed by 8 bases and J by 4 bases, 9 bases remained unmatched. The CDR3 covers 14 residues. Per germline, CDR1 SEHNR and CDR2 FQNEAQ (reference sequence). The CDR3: CASHPTTGGYEQYF. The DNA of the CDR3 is TGTGCCAGCCACCCCACGACAGGGGGGTACGAGCAGTACTTC.

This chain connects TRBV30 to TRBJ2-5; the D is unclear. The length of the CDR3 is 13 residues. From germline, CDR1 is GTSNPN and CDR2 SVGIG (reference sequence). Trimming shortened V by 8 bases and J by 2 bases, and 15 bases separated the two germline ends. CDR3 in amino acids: CADERKVQETQYF. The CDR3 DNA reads TGTGCCGACGAGAGGAAGGTTCAAGAGACCCAGTACTTC.

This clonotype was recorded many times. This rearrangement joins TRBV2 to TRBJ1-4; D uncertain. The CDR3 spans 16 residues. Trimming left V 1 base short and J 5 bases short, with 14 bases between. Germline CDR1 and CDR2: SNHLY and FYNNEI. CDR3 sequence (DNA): TGTGCCAGCAGTGAAGTAGGCGGTCGGGTAAATGAAAAACTGTTTTTT. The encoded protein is CASSEVGGRVNEKLFF.